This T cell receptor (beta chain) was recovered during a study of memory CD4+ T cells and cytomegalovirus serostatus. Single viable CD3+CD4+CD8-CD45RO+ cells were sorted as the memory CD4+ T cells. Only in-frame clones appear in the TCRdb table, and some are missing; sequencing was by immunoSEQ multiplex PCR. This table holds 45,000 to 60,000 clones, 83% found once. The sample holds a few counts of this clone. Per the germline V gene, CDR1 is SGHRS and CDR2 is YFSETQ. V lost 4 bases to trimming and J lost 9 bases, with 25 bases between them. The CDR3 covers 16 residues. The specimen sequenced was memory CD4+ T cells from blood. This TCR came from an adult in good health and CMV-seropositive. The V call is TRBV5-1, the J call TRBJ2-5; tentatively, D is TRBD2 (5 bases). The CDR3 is CASSGSPGWGDRAQYF. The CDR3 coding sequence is TGCGCCAGCAGCGGTTCACCTGGATGGGGAGATAGGGCCCAGTACTTC.